This note documents a single T cell receptor (beta chain) sequence. Antigen specificity is unknown. The data belong to a study of OX40 agonist ivuxolimab in advanced cancers. The study's findings and limits: There were, on average, more expanded clones in CD8+ T cells than in CD4+.

Between the trimmed V and J ends, which lost 5 bases and 15 bases, there was a span of 17 bases. CDR3 size: 12 residues. Germline-derived CDR1 and CDR2 are SEHNR and FQNEAQ (reference sequence). TCRdb's table, derived via immunoSEQ multiplex PCR, lists solely in-frame clones and lacks some. The table lists 25,000 to 35,000 clones, 70% to 90% of them singletons. Blood samples were obtained at baseline, cycle 4 day 1, and cycle 7 day 1. The J gene is TRBJ2-4, the V gene TRBV7-9; unclear D gene. The input for sequencing was CD4+ or CD8+ T cells sorted from blood, taken in a trial of the OX40 agonist ivuxolimab. The sequence was obtained from an adult with an advanced solid tumor such as melanoma, head and neck, liver or kidney cancer. The CDR3 is CASSPLQRMPYF. CDR3 sequence (DNA): TGTGCCAGCAGCCCTTTGCAGAGGATGCCGTACTTC.